These 12 T cell receptor beta chains originate from one sample sequenced in a study of T cell responses to AZD1222 COVID-19 vaccine. Sequenced by immunoSEQ multiplex PCR; TCRdb stores in-frame clones only, minus some. Altogether around 150,000 clones are present, 92% being singletons, with the ten largest covering 2.5% to 3.5%. Sequencing used peripheral blood, obtained 28 days after the second AZD1222 dose. These receptors were collected from an adult who received the AZD1222 COVID-19 vaccine.

The chain combines TRBV27 with TRBJ1-2, with a weak D call TRBD1 (6 bases). Germline CDR1 MNHEY, CDR2 SMNVEV (reference sequence). Trimming removed 3 bases from V and 6 bases from J, with 11 bases in between. There are 13 residues in the CDR3. CDR3 in DNA: TGTGCCAGCAGTTTGAACAGGGACCATGGCTACACCTTC. This translates into CASSLNRDHGYTF.

J is TRBJ1-5 and V is TRBV5-1; D gene uncertain. V lost 2 bases to trimming and J lost 2 bases, with 11 bases between them. Germline loops: CDR1 SGHRS, CDR2 YFSETQ. The CDR3 extends over 15 amino acids. CDR3 protein: CASSFRGEGNQPQHF. The CDR3 coding sequence is TGCGCCAGCAGCTTTCGTGGGGAGGGCAATCAGCCCCAGCATTTT.

The chain uses TRBV3-1 (or the pseudogene TRBV3-2) and TRBJ1-6, with D perhaps TRBD1 (6 bases). The CDR3 totals 16 residues. Trimming shortened V by 1 base and J by 7 bases, and 14 bases separated the two germline ends. Germline V lookup: CDR1 LGHDT, CDR2 YNNKEL (reference sequence). The CDR3 protein is CASSQGGAGDNSPLHF. DNA of the CDR3: TGTGCCAGCAGCCAAGGGGGGGCGGGGGACAATTCACCCCTCCACTTT.

The rearrangement joins TRBV10-3 to TRBJ2-2; D is ambiguous. The V gene lost 0 bases and the J gene lost 8 bases, with 7 bases spanning the gap. The CDR3 loop spans 13 amino acids. CDR1 is ENHRY, CDR2 SYGVKD, per germline. The CDR3 sequence is CAISESSRGELFF. CDR3 sequence (DNA): TGTGCCATCAGTGAGTCGTCCCGGGGGGAGCTGTTTTTT.

The genes are TRBV19 and TRBJ1-5; possible D gene TRBD1, 5 bases. Looked up from germline, CDR1 is LNHDA and CDR2 is SQIVND (reference sequence). The CDR3 is made up of 14 amino acids. V lost 4 bases, J lost 4 bases, and 11 bases lay in between. CDR3 region: CASSKGTVNQPQHF. The CDR3, as DNA: TGTGCCAGTAGTAAAGGGACGGTGAATCAGCCCCAGCATTTT.

V is TRBV29-1 and J is TRBJ2-2, with 12 positions matching TRBD2. Trimming cost V 7 bases and J 6 bases; bases outside gene matches: 9. The CDR3 length is 15 residues. Germline V gene lookup returns CDR1 SQVTM and CDR2 ANQGSEA. The CDR3 nucleotides are TGCAGCGCAAGAGTCGGGACTAGCGGGTCCGGGGAGCTGTTTTTT. This translates into CSARVGTSGSGELFF.

The chain couples TRBV18 to TRBJ1-2, with 8 positions matching TRBD1. The CDR3 is made up of 14 amino acids. V was clipped by 6 bases and J by 2 bases; unmatched bases: 5. Germline values: CDR1 KGHSH, CDR2 LQKENI. CDR3 sequence: CASSQGQANYGYTF. The CDR3, as DNA: TGTGCCAGCTCGCAGGGACAGGCGAACTATGGCTACACCTTC.

The chain couples TRBV11-2 to TRBJ1-6; D perhaps matches TRBD1 (5 bases). Trimming left V 10 bases short and J 7 bases short, with 14 bases between. Germline loops: CDR1 SGHAT, CDR2 FQNNGV. CDR3 size: 13 residues. Here the CDR3 DNA reads TGTGCCACCCAGAAGGGGAAAAATTCACCCCTCCACTTT. Its translation: CATQKGKNSPLHF.

The chain is built from TRBV3-1 (or the pseudogene TRBV3-2) and TRBJ2-5; D unresolved. The CDR3 is 12 amino acids. Germline V gives CDR1 LGHDT, CDR2 YNNKEL (reference sequence). Between the trimmed V and J ends, which lost 2 bases and 5 bases, there was a span of 6 bases. CDR3 coding DNA: TGTGCCAGCAGCCAAAACGGGGAGACCCAGTACTTC. Encoded protein: CASSQNGETQYF.

The chain employs TRBV3-1 (or the pseudogene TRBV3-2) and TRBJ2-7, with unresolved D. The germline V and J ends were trimmed by 1 base and 5 bases, with 12 bases remaining between them. Germline V gives CDR1 LGHDT, CDR2 YNNKEL (reference sequence). CDR3 length: 14 residues. Written as DNA, the CDR3 is TGTGCCAGCAGCCAAGGGTTGGGTTTCCACGAGCAGTACTTC. It yields the protein CASSQGLGFHEQYF.

CDR3 sequence reads: CASSPQTTRDEQYF. As DNA, the CDR3 is TGTGCCAGTAGTCCTCAGACTACACGGGACGAGCAGTACTTC. The rearrangement uses TRBV19 and TRBJ2-7; D perhaps matches TRBD2 (5 bases). Trimming left V 5 bases short and J 5 bases short, with 16 bases between. This CDR3 region has 14 residues. Looked up from germline, CDR1 is LNHDA and CDR2 is SQIVND (reference sequence). Full variable domain (rest looked up from reference TRBV19 and TRBJ2-7): DGGITQSPKYLFRKEGQNVTLSCEQNLNHDAMYWYRQDPGQGLRLIYYSQIVNDFQKGDIAEGYSVSREKKESFPLTVTSAQKNPTAFYLCASSPQTTRDEQYFGPGTRLTVT.

V and J are TRBV11-2 and TRBJ2-1; D is ambiguous. Germline V gene data show CDR1 as SGHAT and CDR2 as FQNNGV. The CDR3 totals 16 residues. The germline V and J ends were trimmed by 6 bases and 5 bases, with 20 bases remaining between them. CDR3 in amino acids: CASRAIGWGENNEQFF. DNA for the CDR3: TGTGCCAGCAGGGCTATTGGATGGGGTGAAAACAATGAGCAGTTCTTC.